Here is one TCR beta chain with its context. CDR1 SGDLS and CDR2 YYNGEE come from the germline V gene. V shed 0 bases and J 5 bases; nucleotides not matched to a gene: 9. The CDR3 length is 16 residues. Authors' analysis steps: Counts of nucleated cells, estimated from reference gene primer amplification, were obtained. Produced via immunoSEQ multiplex PCR; TCRdb's table is partial and in-frame only. The V and J calls and clone size were taken over from that table, and D and trimming were inferred from the DNA. The table lists roughly 250,000 clones, about 88% of them singletons. This sample is drawn from a study of blood T cell repertoires in COVID-19. Background on the study: The United States, Italy and Spain were the sources of the acute and convalescent COVID-19 samples. PBMCs, B-cell-depleted T cells, or T cells provided the cDNA or gDNA that made up the material.

This clonotype originated in a woman in her thirties or forties who had recovered from COVID-19. This chain uses TRBV9 with TRBJ2-5; the match to TRBD2 covers 8 bases. The sample comprised peripheral blood. This CDR3 reads CASSVGGGGKGETQYF. The DNA of the CDR3 is TGTGCCAGCAGCGTAGGTGGCGGGGGGAAGGGGGAGACCCAGTACTTC.